The 21 T cell receptor beta chains presented below share a single source sample, sequenced in a study of T-cell reconstitution after alpha-beta-depleted transplantation in children. A library of TCRbeta sequences, prepared with unique molecular identifiers, was generated. TCRdb ran MiXCR on the PCR reads and lists one entry per CDR3 protein. Of 550,000 to 800,000 distinct CDR3 sequences in the sample, about an eighth are singletons; the top ten hold about 0.79%. This specimen was PBMCs, taken before TCRalphabeta/CD19-depleted stem cell transplant. These receptors originate from a girl aged 2 to 10 with congenital amegakaryocytic thrombocytopenia, due to receive a stem cell transplant.

This clonotype has at least ten counts. The gene calls are TRBV9 and TRBJ2-1, with no clear D. CDR3 length equals 15 residues. Germline V CDR1 and CDR2: SGDLS, YYNGEE. The V gene lost 0 bases and the J gene lost 8 bases, with 15 bases spanning the gap. The CDR3 loop reads CASSVEVSRPHEQFF. Here the CDR3 DNA reads TGTGCCAGCAGCGTAGAAGTGTCTAGGCCCCATGAGCAGTTCTTC.

This clonotype has a count of ten or more. The J gene is TRBJ2-7, the V gene TRBV18; no firm D call. The CDR3 contains 11 residues. V was clipped by 2 bases and J by 6 bases, with 5 bases between them. In germline, CDR1 is KGHSH, CDR2 LQKENI. CDR3 in amino acids: CASSPGREQYF. CDR3 DNA: TGTGCCAGCTCACCAGGGCGCGAGCAGTACTTC.

This clonotype was counted at least ten times. The chain joins TRBV28 to TRBJ1-5; no clear D gene. The CDR3 runs 14 residues. Germline CDR1 is MDHEN and CDR2 is SYDVKM. V was pared by 3 bases and J by 1 base, with 7 bases between. The CDR3 nucleotides read TGTGCCAGCAGTTTCGGCCAGAGCAATCAGCCCCAGCATTTT. It translates to CASSFGQSNQPQHF. The full variable domain, its missing parts supplied by reference TRBV28 and TRBJ1-5, is DVKVTQSSRYLVKRTGEKVFLECVQDMDHENMFWYRQDPGLGLRLIYFSYDVKMKEKGDIPEGYSVSREKKERFSLILESASTNQTSMYLCASSFGQSNQPQHFGDGTRLSIL.

This clonotype was recorded at least ten times. CDR3 in DNA: TGCAGCGTTGATGCTGGGGCCAACGTCCTGACTTTC. It encodes CSVDAGANVLTF. The chain links TRBV29-1 to TRBJ2-6, with unresolved D. V dropped 3 bases and J dropped 2 bases, with 2 bases sitting between them. There are 12 residues in the CDR3. Germline values: CDR1 SQVTM, CDR2 ANQGSEA.

This clonotype was detected a few times. Sequence at one end of the junction differs from germline and may be a read error. The chain is built from TRBV28 and TRBJ1-5, with 7 bases identical to TRBD1. CDR3 length: 16 amino acids. CDR1 MDHEN and CDR2 SYDVKM come from the germline V gene. CDR3 sequence reads: CASRFSTGNRNQPQHF. The CDR3 nucleotides read TGTGCCAGCCGTTTTTCGACAGGGAACCGCAATCAGCCCCAGCATTTT.

The V gene is TRBV7-9, the J gene TRBJ1-1, with 9 nucleotides matching TRBD1. Losses at the gene ends were 1 base for V and 1 base for J; bases not matched to a gene: 4. CDR3 size: 16 residues. Looked up from germline, CDR1 is SEHNR and CDR2 is FQNEAQ (reference sequence). CDR3 DNA sequence: TGTGCCAGCAGCTTAGAACAGGGGGCGGGGAACACTGAAGCTTTCTTT. As protein: CASSLEQGAGNTEAFF.

This clonotype was seen ten or more times. V gene TRBV6-5 combines with J gene TRBJ2-5; D unclear. This CDR3 has 12 residues. V was cut by 7 bases and J by 4 bases, with 10 bases left in between. Germline V gene sequence: CDR1 MNHEY, CDR2 SVGAGI. CDR3 nucleotides: TGTGCCAGCATAGCCTTGGGAGAGACCCAGTACTTC. This sequence encodes CASIALGETQYF.

This rearrangement joins TRBV7-9 to TRBJ2-7, with a possible D match to TRBD2 (6 bases). Trimming removed 0 bases from V and 6 bases from J, with 15 bases in between. Germline V gives CDR1 SEHNR, CDR2 FQNEAQ (reference sequence). The CDR3 runs to 15 residues. The CDR3 protein is CASSLATEGLREQYF. CDR3 coding DNA: TGTGCCAGCAGCTTAGCGACGGAGGGTCTGCGCGAGCAGTACTTC.

This clonotype was observed a handful of times. CDR3 sequence: CASSLTTGAGEAFF. The CDR3 DNA reads as TGCGCCAGCAGCTTAACAACAGGGGCAGGTGAAGCTTTCTTT. The chain uses TRBV5-1 and TRBJ1-1; 7 nucleotides line up with TRBD1. The CDR3 consists of 14 residues. V gave up 2 bases and J gave up 7 bases; unmatched junction bases: 8. Germline-derived CDR1 and CDR2 are SGHRS and YFSETQ.

This clonotype was counted many times. The rearrangement uses TRBV9 and TRBJ2-2; D is unclear. Deletions cut 6 bases from V and 8 bases from J, with 8 bases between. The CDR3 has 11 amino acids. In germline, CDR1 is SGDLS, CDR2 YYNGEE. The CDR3 region has the DNA TGTGCCAGCATCCTGGGGGGGGAGCTGTTTTTT. Translated: CASILGGELFF.

The chain combines TRBV12-3 or TRBV12-4 with TRBJ2-5; 7 positions agree with TRBD1. This CDR3 has 15 residues. The V and J ends lost 10 bases and 5 bases, in that order; junction bases with no gene match: 16. The CDR3 loop is CATQTGSNGVETQYF. CDR3 DNA sequence: TGTGCCACCCAGACAGGGTCTAACGGGGTCGAGACCCAGTACTTC.

The V gene is TRBV20-1, the J gene TRBJ2-5; 7 bases align to TRBD2. The V gene end was trimmed by 1 base and the J gene end by 2 bases; junction bases not matched to a gene: 4. CDR1 and CDR2 from the germline V gene are DFQATT and SNEGSKA (reference sequence). This CDR3 spans 14 amino acids. The DNA for the CDR3 is TGCAGTGCTAGAGGGGGGGACTATCAAGAGACCCAGTACTTC. As protein: CSARGGDYQETQYF.

Many counts were recorded for this clonotype. The V and J genes are TRBV11-2 and TRBJ2-3; 7 bases line up with TRBD2. Per the germline V gene, CDR1 is SGHAT and CDR2 is FQNNGV. This CDR3 is built from 16 residues. V lost 3 bases, J lost 4 bases, and 10 bases stayed unmatched. This CDR3 reads CASSFSAGRLADTQYF. The CDR3 nucleotides are TGTGCCAGCAGCTTTTCAGCCGGGAGGTTAGCAGATACGCAGTATTTT.

The chain combines TRBV7-8 with TRBJ1-3, with D tentatively TRBD1 (5 bases). CDR3 length: 15 residues. Deletions cut 5 bases from V and 0 bases from J, with 11 bases between. The germline V gene encodes CDR1 SGHVS and CDR2 FQNEAQ. CDR3 DNA: TGTGCCAGCAGCGGGGGGGGGAACTCTGGAAACACCATATATTTT. Its translation is CASSGGGNSGNTIYF.

The V and J genes are TRBV12-3 or TRBV12-4 and TRBJ2-1; D remains unclear. This CDR3 is built from 15 residues. Trimming removed 6 bases from V and 1 base from J, with 13 bases in between. The CDR3 sequence: CASSSSRRSYNEQFF. DNA of the CDR3: TGTGCCAGCAGCTCATCTAGGCGGTCCTACAATGAGCAGTTCTTC.

The chain combines TRBV5-1 with TRBJ2-7; D is ambiguous. The CDR3 extends over 13 amino acids. Between the trimmed V and J ends, which lost 1 base and 5 bases, there was a span of 10 bases. From germline, CDR1 is SGHRS and CDR2 YFSETQ. As DNA, the CDR3 is TGCGCCAGCAGCTTGTCTGGTAATAACGAGCAGTACTTC. Protein sequence: CASSLSGNNEQYF.

This clonotype was counted only a few times. The rearrangement links TRBV2 to TRBJ2-7, with 15 bases identical to TRBD2. The CDR3 has 15 amino acids. Germline trimming cut 4 bases from V and 5 bases from J; bases unmatched to any gene: 3. From germline, CDR1 is SNHLY and CDR2 FYNNEI. CDR3 residues: CASSGGLAGGNEQYF. The DNA for the CDR3 is TGTGCCAGCAGTGGGGGACTAGCGGGAGGTAACGAGCAGTACTTC.

Notes on this clonotype: A much more abundant neighbour one base away suggests this may be a read error. This rearrangement joins TRBV29-1 to TRBJ2-2; tentatively, D is TRBD1 or TRBD2 (5 bases each). This CDR3 spans 13 amino acids. The germline CDR1 and CDR2 sequences are SQVTM and ANQGSEA. The CDR3 sequence is CSVETARTGALFF. The CDR3 DNA reads as TGCAGCGTTGAAACGGCTAGGACCGGGGCGCTGTTTTTT.

The CDR3 loop reads CAWSWGGSYNEQFF. The CDR3, as DNA: TGTGCCTGGAGTTGGGGGGGCTCCTACAATGAGCAGTTCTTC. V is TRBV30 and J is TRBJ2-1, with 7 nucleotides matching TRBD2. The V and J ends lost 2 bases and 0 bases, in that order; junction bases with no gene match: 1. In germline, CDR1 is GTSNPN, CDR2 SVGIG (reference sequence). CDR3 length equals 14 residues. Full variable domain (outside the CDR3, taken from reference TRBV30 and TRBJ2-1): SQTIHQWPATLVQPVGSPLSLECTVEGTSNPNLYWYRQAAGRGLQLLFYSVGIGQISSEVPQNLSASRPQDRQFILSSKKLLLSDSGFYLCAWSWGGSYNEQFFGPGTRLTVL.

This clonotype was counted many times. The CDR3 nucleotides are TGTGCCAGCAGTCTGATGAGTTACGATGAGCAGTTCTTC. It specifies CASSLMSYDEQFF. This sequence joins TRBV6-4 and TRBJ2-1, with D uncertain. V dropped 5 bases and J dropped 8 bases, with 13 bases sitting between them. Germline-derived CDR1 and CDR2 are MRHNA and SNTAGT. This CDR3 has 13 residues.

This clonotype has just a few counts. J is TRBJ1-1 and V is TRBV7-9; TRBD1 might be the D (6 bases). This CDR3 has 17 amino acids. V was cut by 4 bases and J by 0 bases, with 18 bases left in between. The germline gives CDR1 SEHNR, CDR2 FQNEAQ (reference sequence). CDR3 nucleotides: TGTGCCAGCAGCTCCCCTTTGGGGGCCCACCTGAACACTGAAGCTTTCTTT. It encodes CASSSPLGAHLNTEAFF.